This section outlines one T cell receptor (beta chain) sequence together with its context. In the CD4+ fraction, cells were divided into CD45RA+ naive and CD45RA-negative memory subsets. This sample stems from a study of shared clonotypes between healthy human individuals. The data were produced by immunoSEQ multiplex PCR, yet TCRdb's version contains in-frame clones alone and is incomplete. The sample includes around 2.5 million clones, 93% of them seen just once. The CDR3 covers 17 residues. From germline, CDR1 is KGHSH and CDR2 LQKENI. Trimming shortened V by 6 bases and J by 0 bases, and 18 bases separated the two germline ends.

The genes are TRBV18 and TRBJ1-3; the D is unclear. The sequence came from a man aged 18 to 35 in good health. Some clones in this sample may be carry-over from other donors' samples. The sample consisted of naive CD4+ T cells from PBMCs. The subset: CD45RA+ positively selected. The CDR3 sequence: CASSAPAYTLSGNTIYF. CDR3 sequence (DNA): TGTGCCAGCTCGGCGCCCGCGTACACTCTCTCTGGAAACACCATATATTTT.